What follows is one T cell receptor beta chain and its context. What it binds is not known. The source of the sample is a study of T-cell memory formation after mild COVID-19. Overall study findings and caveats: The pre-infection memory compartment contained some responding clones, suggesting cross-reactive memory joined. Day 15 to 85 contracting clones showed balanced CD4/CD8; later expanders leaned CD4+.

V dropped 6 bases and J dropped 2 bases, with 11 bases sitting between them. The CDR3 totals 13 residues. TCRdb reprocessed the 5' RACE reads via MiXCR and lists one record per CDR3 protein. The table has 560,000 or so distinct CDR3 sequences, around 15% seen once. The sequenced material came from PBMCs or a T cell subset sorted from them (not recorded which). The chain combines TRBV12-3 or TRBV12-4 with TRBJ2-7; D gene unclear. This receptor was obtained from an adult woman who had mild COVID-19 (a few samples of this study predate the infection). Cell type and time point are not known. CDR3 residues: CASSAGSPYEQYF. The CDR3 DNA sequence: TGTGCCAGCAGCGCAGGTTCTCCCTACGAGCAGTACTTC.